This T cell receptor (beta chain) was profiled in a study of cytomegalovirus exposure and HLA in healthy donors. Study-wide background: Assignment to the Caucasian-associated ancestry cluster applied to about 80% of the 300 to 500 genotyped donors.

Study conclusions and caveats: Upon later analysis, HLA-associated TCR beta chains proved more clonally expanded than other, equally common chains.

As regards this clone: Its target is unknown.

The PCR was carried out with 60 Vbeta primers and 13 Jbeta primers. The method was immunoSEQ multiplex PCR; TCRdb's version includes in-frame clones alone and lacks a portion of them. The sample has about 200,000 clones, about 80% seen once. This receptor was identified in a woman under 40 in good health and CMV-seronegative. Sequencing input: PBMCs.

CDR3 in amino acids: CATSTGQYEQYF. In nucleotides, the CDR3 is TGTGCCACCAGCACCGGACAGTACGAGCAGTACTTC. V is TRBV15 and J is TRBJ2-7; D might be TRBD1 (6 bases). Germline V gene lookup returns CDR1 LNHNV and CDR2 YYDKDF (reference sequence). The CDR3 loop spans 12 amino acids. Trimming stripped 4 bases from V and 4 bases from J, with 8 bases between.